Listed here are 13 T cell receptor beta chains from one sample, sequenced in a study of T-cell memory formation after mild COVID-19. TCRdb called the 5' RACE reads again in MiXCR, with one record for every CDR3 protein. Of 500,000 to 650,000 distinct CDR3 sequences listed, about a fifth are singletons. The material sequenced was PBMCs or a T cell subset sorted from them (not recorded which). Source of these receptors: an adult woman who had mild COVID-19 (a few samples of this study predate the infection). Cell type and time point are not known.

The chain combines TRBV24-1 with TRBJ2-2, with D unresolved. CDR3 length: 15 residues. Germline V gives CDR1 KGHDR, CDR2 SFDVKD. V dropped 3 bases and J dropped 5 bases, with 12 bases sitting between them. The CDR3 region has the DNA TGTGCCACCAGTGATCCACGAAGACAAACCGGGGAGCTGTTTTTT. As protein: CATSDPRRQTGELFF.

Only a few counts were recorded for this clonotype. This chain connects TRBV5-1 to TRBJ1-1; TRBD1 might be the D (5 bases). This CDR3 contains 14 residues. Germline assignment: CDR1 SGHRS and CDR2 YFSETQ. V shed 2 bases and J shed 5 bases, with 13 bases lying between them. CDR3: CASSFPGARTEAFF. CDR3 DNA: TGCGCCAGCAGCTTTCCCGGGGCGAGGACTGAAGCTTTCTTT.

The rearrangement joins TRBV12-3 or TRBV12-4 to TRBJ2-5; 15 bases are a match to TRBD2. The V gene end was trimmed by 5 bases and the J gene end by 2 bases; junction bases not matched to a gene: 9. The CDR3 length is 18 residues. CDR3 sequence: CASSPGLAGGPYQETQYF. The CDR3 coding sequence is TGTGCCAGCAGTCCTGGACTAGCGGGAGGGCCTTATCAAGAGACCCAGTACTTC.

For the CDR3, the DNA is TGTGCCAGCAGCGTAGGCGGAGTCTCTGGAAACACCATATATTTT. This translates into CASSVGGVSGNTIYF. The V gene is TRBV9, the J gene TRBJ1-3; D gene ambiguous. Germline CDR1 is SGDLS and CDR2 is YYNGEE. V was cut by 0 bases and J by 0 bases, with 7 bases left in between. The CDR3 length is 15 residues.

This clonotype has just a few counts. This sequence joins TRBV18 and TRBJ2-7; D not certain. Looked up from germline, CDR1 is KGHSH and CDR2 is LQKENI. The CDR3 covers 12 residues. Trimming removed 3 bases at V and 7 bases at J, with 10 bases between. The CDR3 bases are TGTGCCAGCTCACCCGACGGTCCAGAGCAGTACTTC. As protein: CASSPDGPEQYF.

This clonotype has only a few counts. The V call is TRBV7-9, the J call TRBJ2-7; 9 bases fit TRBD1. Germline CDR1 and CDR2: SEHNR and FQNEAQ (reference sequence). The CDR3 has 15 residues. Germline trimming cut 3 bases from V and 2 bases from J; bases unmatched to any gene: 5. This CDR3 is CASSFYRTGAYEQYF. CDR3 DNA sequence: TGTGCCAGCAGCTTTTACCGGACAGGGGCCTACGAGCAGTACTTC.

The CDR3 region has the DNA TGTGCCACCAGATCTACAACGGCCACCGGGGAGCTGTTTTTT. It is translated as CATRSTTATGELFF. The chain recombines TRBV24-1 with TRBJ2-2; D ambiguous. The CDR3 length is 14 residues. V lost 7 bases to trimming and J lost 4 bases, with 12 bases between them. The V gene's germline CDR1 is KGHDR and CDR2 SFDVKD.

This chain uses TRBV5-1 with TRBJ2-7, with 7 bases fitting TRBD2. The germline gives CDR1 SGHRS, CDR2 YFSETQ. V shed 2 bases, J shed 5 bases, and the junction held 10 bases outside the gene matches. The CDR3 runs to 15 residues. The CDR3 reads CASSLTPGLRNEQYF. CDR3 in DNA: TGCGCCAGCAGCTTAACCCCGGGACTACGCAACGAGCAGTACTTC.

The rearrangement joins TRBV7-8 to TRBJ1-5; maybe TRBD1 (6 bases). The V end lost 5 bases, the J end lost 1 base, and 15 bases lay between the germline ends. This CDR3 has 16 residues. The germline V gene has CDR1 SGHVS and CDR2 FQNEAQ. Written as DNA, the CDR3 is TGTGCCAGCAGCCTATACCTCAGGGGAAGCAATCAGCCCCAGCATTTT. Translation gives CASSLYLRGSNQPQHF.

This chain uses TRBV3-1 with TRBJ1-1; D remains unclear. The CDR3 length is 14 residues. V lost 5 bases to trimming and J lost 10 bases, with 20 bases between them. CDR1 and CDR2 from the germline V gene are LGHDT and YNNKEL (reference sequence). For the CDR3, the DNA is TGTGCCAGCAGCGTAGATCAAGGCGGAGTAGTAGCTTTCTTT. This sequence encodes CASSVDQGGVVAFF.

This clonotype came up a few times. V is TRBV6-5 and J is TRBJ2-4; D is possibly TRBD1 (5 bases). The CDR3 has 15 amino acids. CDR1 and CDR2 (germline): MNHEY, SVGAGI. V shed 0 bases and J shed 4 bases, with 10 bases lying between them. The chain's CDR3 is CASSYSQGMKNIQYF. Written as DNA, the CDR3 is TGTGCCAGCAGTTACTCCCAGGGTATGAAAAACATTCAGTACTTC.

This clonotype turned up a few times. The chain has TRBV20-1 and TRBJ1-2; tentatively, D is TRBD1 (6 bases). The germline V and J ends were trimmed by 3 bases and 1 base, with 21 bases remaining between them. This CDR3 comprises 17 residues. Germline V gene data show CDR1 as DFQATT and CDR2 as SNEGSKA (reference sequence). The DNA for the CDR3 is TGCAGTGCTAGGTTTATGCAGGGACAAAGCAATAACTATGGCTACACCTTC. Amino acids: CSARFMQGQSNNYGYTF.

The V gene is TRBV9, the J gene TRBJ2-2, with 7 bases matching TRBD2. The CDR3 totals 16 residues. Germline CDR1 and CDR2: SGDLS and YYNGEE. The ends lost 4 bases at V and 5 bases at J; junction bases unmatched: 11. CDR3: CASSPRGEIRTGELFF. In nucleotides, the CDR3 is TGTGCCAGCAGCCCCCGGGGGGAGATCCGAACCGGGGAGCTGTTTTTT. The whole variable domain, filled in from reference TRBV9 and TRBJ2-2, reads DSGVTQTPKHLITATGQRVTLRCSPRSGDLSVYWYQQSLDQGLQFLIQYYNGEERAKGNILERFSAQQFPDLHSELNLSSLELGDSALYFCASSPRGEIRTGELFFGEGSRLTVL.